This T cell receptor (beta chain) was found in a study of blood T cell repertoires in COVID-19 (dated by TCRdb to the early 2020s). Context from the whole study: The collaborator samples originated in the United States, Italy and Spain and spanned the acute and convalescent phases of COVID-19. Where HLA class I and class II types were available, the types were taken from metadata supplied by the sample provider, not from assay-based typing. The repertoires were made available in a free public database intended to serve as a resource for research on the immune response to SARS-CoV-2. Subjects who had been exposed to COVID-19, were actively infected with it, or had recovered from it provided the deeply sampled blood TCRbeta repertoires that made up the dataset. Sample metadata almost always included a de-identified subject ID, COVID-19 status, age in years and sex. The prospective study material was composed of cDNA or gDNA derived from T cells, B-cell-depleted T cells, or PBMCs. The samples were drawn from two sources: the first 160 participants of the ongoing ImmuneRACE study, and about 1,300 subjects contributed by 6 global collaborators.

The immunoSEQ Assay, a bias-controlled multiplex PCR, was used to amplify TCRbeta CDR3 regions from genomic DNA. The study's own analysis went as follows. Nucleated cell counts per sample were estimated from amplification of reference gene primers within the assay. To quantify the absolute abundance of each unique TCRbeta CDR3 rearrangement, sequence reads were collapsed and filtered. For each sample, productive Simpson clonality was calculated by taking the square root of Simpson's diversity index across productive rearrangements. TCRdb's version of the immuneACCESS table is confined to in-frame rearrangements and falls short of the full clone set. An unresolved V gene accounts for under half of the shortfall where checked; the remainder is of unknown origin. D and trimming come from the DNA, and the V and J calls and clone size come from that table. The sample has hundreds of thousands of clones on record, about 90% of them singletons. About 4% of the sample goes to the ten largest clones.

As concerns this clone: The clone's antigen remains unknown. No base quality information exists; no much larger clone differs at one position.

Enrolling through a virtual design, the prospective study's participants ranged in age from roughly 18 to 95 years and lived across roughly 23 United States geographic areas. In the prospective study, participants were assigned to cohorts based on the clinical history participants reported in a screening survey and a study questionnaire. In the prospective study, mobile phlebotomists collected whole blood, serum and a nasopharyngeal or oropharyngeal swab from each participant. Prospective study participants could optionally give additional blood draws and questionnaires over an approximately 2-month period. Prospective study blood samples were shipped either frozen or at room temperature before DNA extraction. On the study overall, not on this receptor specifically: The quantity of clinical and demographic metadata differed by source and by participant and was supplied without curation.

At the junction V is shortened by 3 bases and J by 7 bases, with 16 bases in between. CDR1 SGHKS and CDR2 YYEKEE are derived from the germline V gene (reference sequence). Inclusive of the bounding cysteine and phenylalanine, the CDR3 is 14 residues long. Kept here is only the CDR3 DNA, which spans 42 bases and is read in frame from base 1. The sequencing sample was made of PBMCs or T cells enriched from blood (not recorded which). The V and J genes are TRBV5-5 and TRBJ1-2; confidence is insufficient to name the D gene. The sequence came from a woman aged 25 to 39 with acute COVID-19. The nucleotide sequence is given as TGTGCCAGCAGCTCCCTCCCGGGGATGGCTGGCTACACCTTC. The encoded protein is CASSSLPGMAGYTF.